This entry concerns a single TCR beta chain. Its specificity is not known. This entry is derived from a study of shared clonotypes between healthy human individuals. Whole-study results and caveats: Researchers found naive subsets generally carried larger estimated richness than memory subsets.

Here immunoSEQ multiplex PCR was the method, and the copy in TCRdb shows in-frame clones only, minus some. Of 90,000 to 150,000 clones listed, about 70% were seen once; the top ten hold roughly 23%. Caucasian adults living in Nashville, Tennessee, provided all samples. There are 18 residues in the CDR3. The germline CDR1 and CDR2 sequences are SEHNR and FQNEAQ (reference sequence). The ends lost 2 bases at V and 0 bases at J; junction bases unmatched: 11. Sequencing was carried out using memory CD8+ T cells sorted from blood. Subset denoted: CD45RO+ cells pooled with CCR7-negative TemRA cells. This TCR was recovered from a woman aged 30 to 39 in good health. This chain connects TRBV7-9 to TRBJ1-1; 8 nucleotides line up with TRBD1. Here the CDR3 reads CASSLSDRGRLLNTEAFF. The CDR3 coding sequence is TGTGCCAGCAGCTTAAGTGACAGGGGTCGCCTCTTGAACACTGAAGCTTTCTTT. Looking up the rest from reference TRBV7-9 and TRBJ1-1 gives the full variable domain: DTGVSQNPRHKITKRGQNVTFRCDPISEHNRLYWYRQTLGQGPEFLTYFQNEAQLEKSRLLSDRFSAERPKGSFSTLEIQRTEQGDSAMYLCASSLSDRGRLLNTEAFFGQGTRLTVV.